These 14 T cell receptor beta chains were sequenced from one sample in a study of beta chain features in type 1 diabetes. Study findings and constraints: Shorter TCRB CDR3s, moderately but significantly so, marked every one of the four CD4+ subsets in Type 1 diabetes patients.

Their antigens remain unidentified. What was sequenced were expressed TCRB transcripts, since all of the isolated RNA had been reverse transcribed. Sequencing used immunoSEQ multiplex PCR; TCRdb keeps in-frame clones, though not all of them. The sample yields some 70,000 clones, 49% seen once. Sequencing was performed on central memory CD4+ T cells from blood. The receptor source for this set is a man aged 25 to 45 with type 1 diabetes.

The CDR3 region is CASSPDGSSGNTIYF. The CDR3 coding sequence is TGTGCCAGCAGCCCGGACGGGAGCTCTGGAAACACCATATATTTT. J is TRBJ1-3 and V is TRBV11-2; no firm D call. Germline lookup yields CDR1 SGHAT and CDR2 FQNNGV. The CDR3 consists of 15 residues. Trimming removed 5 bases at V and 0 bases at J, with 11 bases between.

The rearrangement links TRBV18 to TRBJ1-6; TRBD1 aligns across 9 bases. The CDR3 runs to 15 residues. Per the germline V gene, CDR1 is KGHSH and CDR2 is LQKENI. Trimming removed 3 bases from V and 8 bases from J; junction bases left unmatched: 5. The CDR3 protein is CASSPGTGNDSPLHF. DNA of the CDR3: TGTGCCAGCTCACCCGGGACAGGGAATGATTCACCCCTCCACTTT. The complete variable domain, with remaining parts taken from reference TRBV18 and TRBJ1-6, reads NAGVMQNPRHLVRRRGQEARLRCSPMKGHSHVYWYRQLPEEGLKFMVYLQKENIIDESGMPKERFSAEFPKEGPSILRIQQVVRGDSAAYFCASSPGTGNDSPLHFGNGTRLTVT.

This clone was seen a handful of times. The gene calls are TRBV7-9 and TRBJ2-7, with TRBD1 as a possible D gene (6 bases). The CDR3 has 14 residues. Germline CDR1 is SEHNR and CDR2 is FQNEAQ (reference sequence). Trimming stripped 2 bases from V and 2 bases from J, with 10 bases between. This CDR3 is CASSLRGTTYEQYF. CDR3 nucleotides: TGTGCCAGCAGCTTACGAGGGACAACCTACGAGCAGTACTTC. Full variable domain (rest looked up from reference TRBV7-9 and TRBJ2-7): DTGVSQNPRHKITKRGQNVTFRCDPISEHNRLYWYRQTLGQGPEFLTYFQNEAQLEKSRLLSDRFSAERPKGSFSTLEIQRTEQGDSAMYLCASSLRGTTYEQYFGPGTRLTVT.

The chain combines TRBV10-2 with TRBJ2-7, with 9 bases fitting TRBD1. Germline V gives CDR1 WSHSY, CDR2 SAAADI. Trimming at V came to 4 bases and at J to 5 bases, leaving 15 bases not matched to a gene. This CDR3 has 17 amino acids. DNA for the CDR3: TGCGCCAGCAGTGGTAATTCCGGGACAGGGAAACCGAACGAGCAGTACTTC. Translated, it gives CASSGNSGTGKPNEQYF.

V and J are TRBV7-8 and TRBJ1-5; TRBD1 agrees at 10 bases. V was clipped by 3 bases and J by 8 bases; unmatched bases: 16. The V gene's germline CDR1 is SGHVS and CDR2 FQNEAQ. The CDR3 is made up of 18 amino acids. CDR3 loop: CASSLPSGTGDLEEPQHF. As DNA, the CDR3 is TGTGCCAGCAGCTTGCCCTCCGGGACAGGGGACCTTGAGGAGCCCCAGCATTTT.

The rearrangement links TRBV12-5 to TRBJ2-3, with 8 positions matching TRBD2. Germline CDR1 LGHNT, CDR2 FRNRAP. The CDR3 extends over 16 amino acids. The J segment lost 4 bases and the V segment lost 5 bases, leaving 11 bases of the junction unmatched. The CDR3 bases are TGTGCTAGTGGTCAAACGGGGGGGCGGGTCTCAGATACGCAGTATTTT. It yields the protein CASGQTGGRVSDTQYF. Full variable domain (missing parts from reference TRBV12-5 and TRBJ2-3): DARVTQTPRHKVTEMGQEVTMRCQPILGHNTVFWYRQTMMQGLELLAYFRNRAPLDDSGMPKDRFSAEMPDATLATLKIQPSEPRDSAVYFCASGQTGGRVSDTQYFGPGTRLTVL.

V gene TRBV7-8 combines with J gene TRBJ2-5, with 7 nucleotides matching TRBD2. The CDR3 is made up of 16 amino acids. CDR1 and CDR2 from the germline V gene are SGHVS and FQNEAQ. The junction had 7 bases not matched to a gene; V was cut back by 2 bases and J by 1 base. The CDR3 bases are TGTGCCAGCAGCTTAAGAGGGAGGGCCCTCCAAGAGACCCAGTACTTC. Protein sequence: CASSLRGRALQETQYF.

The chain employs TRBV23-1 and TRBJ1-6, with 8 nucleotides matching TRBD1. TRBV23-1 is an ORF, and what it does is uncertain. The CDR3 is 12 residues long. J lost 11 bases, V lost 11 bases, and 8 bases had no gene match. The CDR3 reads CAWSGTGTPLHF. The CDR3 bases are TGCGCCTGGTCCGGGACAGGAACACCCCTCCACTTT.

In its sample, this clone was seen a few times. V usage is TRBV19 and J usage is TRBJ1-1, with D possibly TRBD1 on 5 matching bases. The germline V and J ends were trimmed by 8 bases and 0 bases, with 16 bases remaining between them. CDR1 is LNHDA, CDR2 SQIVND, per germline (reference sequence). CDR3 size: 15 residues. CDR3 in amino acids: CASRVRGLMNTEAFF. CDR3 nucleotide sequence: TGTGCCAGTCGGGTAAGGGGCCTCATGAACACTGAAGCTTTCTTT.

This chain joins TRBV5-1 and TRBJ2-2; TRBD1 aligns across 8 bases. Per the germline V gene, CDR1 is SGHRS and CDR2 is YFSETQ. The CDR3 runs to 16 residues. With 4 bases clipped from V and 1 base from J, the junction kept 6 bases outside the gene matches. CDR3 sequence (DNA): TGCGCCAGCAGCCCCGGGGACAGGATGAACACCGGGGAGCTGTTTTTT. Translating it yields CASSPGDRMNTGELFF.

CDR3 nucleotide sequence: TGTGCCAGCAGCTTTCCAGGGTACGAGCAGTACTTC. This translates into CASSFPGYEQYF. The rearrangement uses TRBV7-9 and TRBJ2-7; TRBD1 is a possible D gene (5 bases). CDR3 length: 12 residues. Germline values: CDR1 SEHNR, CDR2 FQNEAQ (reference sequence). V lost 3 bases and J lost 4, with 7 bases in between. Variable domain in full (rest from reference TRBV7-9 and TRBJ2-7): DTGVSQNPRHKITKRGQNVTFRCDPISEHNRLYWYRQTLGQGPEFLTYFQNEAQLEKSRLLSDRFSAERPKGSFSTLEIQRTEQGDSAMYLCASSFPGYEQYFGPGTRLTVT.

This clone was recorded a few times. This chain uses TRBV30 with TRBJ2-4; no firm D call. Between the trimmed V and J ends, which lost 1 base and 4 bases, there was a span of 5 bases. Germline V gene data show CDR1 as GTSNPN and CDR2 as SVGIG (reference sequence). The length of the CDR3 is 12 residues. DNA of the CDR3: TGTGCCTGGAGTGCCCGGAAAAACATTCAGTACTTC. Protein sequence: CAWSARKNIQYF.

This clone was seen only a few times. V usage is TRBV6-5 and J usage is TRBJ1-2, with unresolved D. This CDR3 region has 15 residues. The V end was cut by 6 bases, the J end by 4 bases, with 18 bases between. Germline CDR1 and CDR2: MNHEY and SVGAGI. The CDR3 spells CASSLSEREPYGYTF. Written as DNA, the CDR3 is TGTGCCAGCAGCCTGAGCGAGAGGGAGCCCTATGGCTACACCTTC.

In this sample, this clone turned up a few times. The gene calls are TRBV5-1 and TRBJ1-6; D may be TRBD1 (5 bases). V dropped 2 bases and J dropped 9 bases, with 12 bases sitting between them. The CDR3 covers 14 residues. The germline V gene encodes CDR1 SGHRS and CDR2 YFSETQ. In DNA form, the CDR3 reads TGCGCCAGCAGCTTAACAGGTGACGGTTCACCCCTCCACTTT. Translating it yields CASSLTGDGSPLHF.